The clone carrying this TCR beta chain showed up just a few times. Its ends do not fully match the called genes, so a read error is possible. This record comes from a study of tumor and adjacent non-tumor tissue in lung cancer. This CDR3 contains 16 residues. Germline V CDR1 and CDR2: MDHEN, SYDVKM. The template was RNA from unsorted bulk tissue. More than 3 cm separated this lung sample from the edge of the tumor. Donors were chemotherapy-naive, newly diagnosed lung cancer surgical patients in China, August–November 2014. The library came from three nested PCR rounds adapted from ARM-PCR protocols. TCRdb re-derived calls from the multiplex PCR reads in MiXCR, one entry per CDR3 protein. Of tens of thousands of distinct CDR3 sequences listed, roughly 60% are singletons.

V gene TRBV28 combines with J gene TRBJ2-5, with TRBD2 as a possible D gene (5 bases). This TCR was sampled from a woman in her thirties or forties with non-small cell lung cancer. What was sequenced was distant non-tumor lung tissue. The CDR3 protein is CTSSSGLGVDPETQYF. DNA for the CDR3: TGTACCAGCAGTTCCGGCCTGGGAGTGGACCCAGAGACCCAGTATTTC.